Presented here are 18 T cell receptor beta chains from one specimen sequenced in a study of blood T cell repertoires in COVID-19. This table comes from immunoSEQ multiplex PCR, and its TCRdb copy is limited to in-frame clones, with some not included. The data show 30,000 to 45,000 clones, with 80% to 90% seen just once and less than 12% held by the top ten. Sequencing input: peripheral blood. Receptor source: a man aged 60-69 years in a cohort sampled during active COVID-19.

The chain combines TRBV5-1 with TRBJ1-3; D is ambiguous. Trimming left V 0 bases short and J 4 bases short, with 8 bases between. CDR1 and CDR2 from the germline V gene are SGHRS and YFSETQ. The CDR3 length is 14 residues. CDR3 protein: CASSLEEVGNTIYF. Here the CDR3 DNA reads TGCGCCAGCAGCTTGGAGGAGGTCGGAAACACCATATATTTT.

The chain employs TRBV6-1 and TRBJ2-3, with a tentative D call TRBD2 (6 bases). There are 15 residues in the CDR3. V was clipped by 2 bases and J by 4 bases, with 13 bases between them. Germline CDR1 reads MNHNS; CDR2 reads SASEGT. In DNA form, the CDR3 reads TGTGCCAGCAGTGAAACGCGGGGTAAGGCAGATACGCAGTATTTT. As protein: CASSETRGKADTQYF.

This chain uses TRBV21-1 with TRBJ2-3; the table names TRBD2, a call not compared with the DNA. TRBV21-1 is a pseudogene. The length of the CDR3 is 19 residues. CDR3 sequence reads: CASSKDRSGRDSRRNTQYF. The CDR3 nucleotides read TGTGCCAGCAGCAAAGATCGTAGTGGGAGAGACTCTCGACGGAATACGCAGTATTTT.

The gene calls are TRBV9 and TRBJ2-2; D is unclear. The V gene's germline CDR1 is SGDLS and CDR2 YYNGEE. The CDR3 consists of 14 residues. The V and J ends lost 3 bases and 4 bases respectively, with 10 bases between them. CDR3 in amino acids: CASSATPVTGELFF. The DNA for the CDR3 is TGTGCCAGCAGCGCCACCCCAGTCACCGGGGAGCTGTTTTTT.

This clone has only one observation. This chain uses TRBV5-6 with TRBJ1-6; D may be TRBD1 (5 bases). The CDR3 totals 17 residues. Between the trimmed V and J ends, which lost 2 bases and 0 bases, there was a span of 12 bases. Germline V gene lookup returns CDR1 SGHDT and CDR2 YYEEEE. The CDR3 reads CASSFRDPSSYNSPLHF. The CDR3 DNA reads as TGTGCCAGCAGCTTCAGGGATCCCTCCTCCTATAATTCACCCCTCCACTTT.

The chain combines TRBV12-3 or TRBV12-4 with TRBJ2-3; D perhaps matches TRBD2 (6 bases). V lost 2 bases, J lost 5 bases, and 8 bases lay in between. This CDR3 is built from 13 residues. This chain's CDR3 is CASSLLALDTQYF. The CDR3 coding sequence is TGTGCCAGCAGTTTACTAGCGCTAGATACGCAGTATTTT.

This clone was counted only a few times. The V and J genes are TRBV19 and TRBJ2-3; D is possibly TRBD1 (6 bases). Germline V CDR1 and CDR2: LNHDA, SQIVND (reference sequence). The length of the CDR3 is 14 residues. Deletions cut 5 bases from V and 5 bases from J, with 14 bases between. The CDR3 loop is CASSLGHAGDTQYF. The CDR3 DNA is TGTGCCAGTAGTTTGGGACACGCTGGAGATACGCAGTATTTT.

The rearrangement uses TRBV18 and TRBJ1-1, with D possibly TRBD1 on 5 matching bases. This CDR3 has 15 residues. Looked up from germline, CDR1 is KGHSH and CDR2 is LQKENI. V was shortened by 4 bases and J by 1 base, with 13 bases between the two germline ends. The CDR3 loop reads CASSRGGASNTEAFF. Written as DNA, the CDR3 is TGTGCCAGCTCACGGGGAGGGGCGTCGAACACTGAAGCTTTCTTT.

The rearrangement links TRBV28 to TRBJ1-2, with D tentatively TRBD1 (5 bases). Trimming left V 7 bases short and J 6 bases short, with 21 bases between. The CDR3 loop spans 15 amino acids. Per germline, CDR1 MDHEN and CDR2 SYDVKM. The CDR3 DNA follows: TGTGCCAGCACCACGACAGCCGACACTATTAATGGCTACACCTTC. Protein sequence: CASTTTADTINGYTF.

J is TRBJ2-5 and V is TRBV18; 7 bases fit TRBD1. Losses at the gene ends were 4 bases for V and 5 bases for J; bases not matched to a gene: 4. CDR1 and CDR2 from the germline V gene are KGHSH and LQKENI. This CDR3 contains 13 residues. This CDR3 reads CASSLGTDETQYF. The CDR3 DNA sequence: TGTGCCAGCTCACTGGGGACAGACGAGACCCAGTACTTC.

This clone has only a few counts. The genes are TRBV7-8 and TRBJ2-7; D may be TRBD2 (7 bases). CDR3 length: 15 residues. CDR1 is SGHVS and CDR2 is FQNEAQ in the germline V gene. Deletions cut 7 bases from V and 6 bases from J, with 22 bases between. The CDR3 DNA reads TGTGCCAGCACCCCTGGGAGGGGGACCCAACCCGAGCAGTACTTC. Its translation: CASTPGRGTQPEQYF.

V usage is TRBV11-2 and J usage is TRBJ1-2, with D possibly TRBD1 on 5 matching bases. V was cut by 4 bases and J by 7 bases, with 13 bases left in between. Germline V lookup: CDR1 SGHAT, CDR2 FQNNGV. This CDR3 is built from 13 residues. The CDR3 spells CASSSQSTAGYTF. The CDR3, as DNA: TGTGCCAGCAGCTCACAGTCGACAGCTGGCTACACCTTC.

The chain joins TRBV4-1 to TRBJ1-6; 8 nucleotides match TRBD1. Trimming took 4 bases from V and 10 from J; bases not matched to a gene: 15. There are 17 residues in the CDR3. The V gene's germline CDR1 is MGHRA and CDR2 YSYEKL. DNA of the CDR3: TGCGCCAGCAGCCGAAACCCCCCGGACAGGGAAAGCTCACCCCTCCACTTT. This gives the protein CASSRNPPDRESSPLHF.

The chain has TRBV29-1 and TRBJ2-2; 9 bases align to TRBD2. There are 13 residues in the CDR3. V was clipped by 7 bases and J by 6 bases; unmatched bases: 6. Looked up from germline, CDR1 is SQVTM and CDR2 is ANQGSEA. The CDR3 coding sequence is TGCAGCGCTCGAAAGCGGGAGGCCGGGGAGCTGTTTTTT. Amino acids: CSARKREAGELFF.

The V gene is TRBV21-1, the J gene TRBJ2-7; TRBD2, the D gene given by the table, was not confirmed from the DNA. TRBV21-1 is annotated as a pseudogene. The CDR3 runs 15 residues. The CDR3 region has the DNA TGTGCCAGCAGCAAAAATCGGGGAAAGAGATACGAGCAGTACTTC. This encodes CASSKNRGKRYEQYF.

The chain couples TRBV15 to TRBJ1-1; 7 nucleotides match TRBD1. The germline gives CDR1 LNHNV, CDR2 YYDKDF (reference sequence). The CDR3 runs to 14 residues. With V trimmed by 4 bases and J by 1 base, 3 bases remained unmatched. The CDR3 protein is CATSTRQGNTEAFF. The CDR3 nucleotides read TGTGCCACCAGCACTCGACAGGGGAACACTGAAGCTTTCTTT.

The CDR3 reads CATSEIETGTKSYEQYF. The CDR3 DNA follows: TGTGCCACCAGTGAGATCGAGACAGGGACGAAATCCTACGAGCAGTACTTC. J is TRBJ2-7 and V is TRBV24-1, with TRBD1 matching over 7 bases. The CDR3 has 17 amino acids. Trimming at V came to 4 bases and at J to 1 base, leaving 12 bases not matched to a gene. Germline lookup yields CDR1 KGHDR and CDR2 SFDVKD.

The chain uses TRBV6-2 or TRBV6-3 and TRBJ1-3; no firm D call. In germline, CDR1 is MNHEY, CDR2 SVGEGT. V was shortened by 4 bases and J by 0 bases, with 10 bases between the two germline ends. The CDR3 is 15 amino acids. In DNA form, the CDR3 reads TGTGCCAGCAGTTTTCGTCGAGGCTCTGGAAACACCATATATTTT. This gives the protein CASSFRRGSGNTIYF.